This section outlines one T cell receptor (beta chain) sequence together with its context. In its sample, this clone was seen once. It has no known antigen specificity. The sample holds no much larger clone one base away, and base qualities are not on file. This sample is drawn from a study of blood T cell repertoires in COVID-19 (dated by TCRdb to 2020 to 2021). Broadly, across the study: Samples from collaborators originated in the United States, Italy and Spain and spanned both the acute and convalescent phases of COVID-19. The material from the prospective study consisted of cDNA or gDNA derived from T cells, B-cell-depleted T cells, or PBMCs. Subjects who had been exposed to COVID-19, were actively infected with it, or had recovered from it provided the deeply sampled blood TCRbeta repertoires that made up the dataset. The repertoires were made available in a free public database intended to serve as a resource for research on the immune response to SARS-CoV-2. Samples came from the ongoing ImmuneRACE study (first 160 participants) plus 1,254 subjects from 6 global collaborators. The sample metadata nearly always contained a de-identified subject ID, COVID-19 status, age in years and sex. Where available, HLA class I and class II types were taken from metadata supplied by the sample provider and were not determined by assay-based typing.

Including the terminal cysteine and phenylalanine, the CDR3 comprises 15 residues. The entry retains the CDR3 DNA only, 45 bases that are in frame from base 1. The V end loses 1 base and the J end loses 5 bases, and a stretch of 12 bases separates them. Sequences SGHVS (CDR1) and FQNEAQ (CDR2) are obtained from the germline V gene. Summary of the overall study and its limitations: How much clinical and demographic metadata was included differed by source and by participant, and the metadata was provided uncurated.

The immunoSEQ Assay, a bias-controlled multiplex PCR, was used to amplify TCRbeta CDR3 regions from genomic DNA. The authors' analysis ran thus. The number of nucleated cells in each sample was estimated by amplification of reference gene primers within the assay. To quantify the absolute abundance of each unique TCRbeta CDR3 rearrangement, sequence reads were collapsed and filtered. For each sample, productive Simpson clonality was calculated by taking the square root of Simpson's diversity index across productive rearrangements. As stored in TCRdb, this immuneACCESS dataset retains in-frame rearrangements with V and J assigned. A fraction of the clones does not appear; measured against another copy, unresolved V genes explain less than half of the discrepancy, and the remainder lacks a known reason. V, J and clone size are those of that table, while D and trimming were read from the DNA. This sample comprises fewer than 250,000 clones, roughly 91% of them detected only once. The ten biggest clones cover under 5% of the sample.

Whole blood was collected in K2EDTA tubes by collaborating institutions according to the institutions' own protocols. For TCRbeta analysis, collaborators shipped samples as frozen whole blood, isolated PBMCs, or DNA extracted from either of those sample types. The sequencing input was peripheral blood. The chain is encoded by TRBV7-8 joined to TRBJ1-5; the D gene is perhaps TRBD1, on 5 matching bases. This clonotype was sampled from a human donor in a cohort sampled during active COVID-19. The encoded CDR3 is CASSLGGIRYQPQHF. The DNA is TGTGCCAGCAGCTTAGGGGGCATACGCTATCAGCCCCAGCATTTT.